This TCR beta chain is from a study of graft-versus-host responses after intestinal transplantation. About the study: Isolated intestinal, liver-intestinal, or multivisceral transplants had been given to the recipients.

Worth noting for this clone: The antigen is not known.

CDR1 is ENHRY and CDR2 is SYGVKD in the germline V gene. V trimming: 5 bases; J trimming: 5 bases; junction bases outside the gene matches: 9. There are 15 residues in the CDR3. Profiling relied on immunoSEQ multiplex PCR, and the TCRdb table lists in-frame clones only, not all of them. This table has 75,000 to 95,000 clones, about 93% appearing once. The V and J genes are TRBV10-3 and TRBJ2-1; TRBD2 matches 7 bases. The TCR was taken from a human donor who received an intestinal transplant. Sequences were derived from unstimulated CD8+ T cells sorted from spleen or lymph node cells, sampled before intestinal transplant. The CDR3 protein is CAISTGDYAHNEQFF. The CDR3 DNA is TGTGCCATCAGTACGGGGGACTACGCTCACAATGAGCAGTTCTTC.